These 18 T cell receptor beta chains were all obtained from the same sample, sequenced in a study of blood T cell repertoires in COVID-19. The table came from immunoSEQ multiplex PCR; TCRdb's copy has only in-frame clones and leaves some out. This repertoire shows about 54,000 clones, approximately 89% found once; its top ten account for roughly 3.5%. Sequenced: peripheral blood. The receptors here all came from a human donor in a cohort sampled during active COVID-19.

This chain uses TRBV15 with TRBJ2-7, with 7 bases fitting TRBD1. V was clipped by 0 bases and J by 7 bases; unmatched bases: 9. The germline CDR1 and CDR2 sequences are LNHNV and YYDKDF (reference sequence). The CDR3 loop spans 15 amino acids. CDR3 residues: CATSRDRQGATEQYF. CDR3 sequence (DNA): TGTGCCACCAGCAGAGATCGACAGGGAGCGACGGAGCAGTACTTC.

The J gene is TRBJ1-4, the V gene TRBV2; no reliable D call. There are 14 residues in the CDR3. Trimming cost V 6 bases and J 8 bases, with 16 bases left between them. Germline CDR1 and CDR2: SNHLY and FYNNEI. The DNA of the CDR3 is TGTGCCAGCAGAAGTAACAGTGGGCTGGAAAAACTGTTTTTT. Protein product: CASRSNSGLEKLFF.

V usage is TRBV5-8 and J usage is TRBJ2-2, with TRBD1 as a possible D gene (6 bases). V shed 6 bases and J shed 3 bases, with 15 bases lying between them. Looked up from germline, CDR1 is SGHTS and CDR2 is YDEGEE. CDR3 length: 15 amino acids. The CDR3 spells CASTPGGADTGELFF. CDR3 in DNA: TGTGCCAGCACTCCTGGGGGCGCCGACACCGGGGAGCTGTTTTTT.

The sample holds a few counts of this clone. The V and J genes are TRBV6-2 or TRBV6-3 and TRBJ2-7; 8 bases match TRBD2. The germline CDR1 and CDR2 sequences are MNHEY and SVGEGT. The J segment lost 1 base and the V segment lost 2 bases, leaving 4 bases of the junction unmatched. The CDR3 consists of 15 residues. Here the CDR3 reads CASSYGRGGSYEQYF. The CDR3 region has the DNA TGTGCCAGCAGTTACGGTCGGGGGGGGTCCTACGAGCAGTACTTC.

The chain links TRBV7-2 to TRBJ2-3; TRBD2 matches 7 bases. This CDR3 is 17 amino acids long. Germline-derived CDR1 and CDR2 are SGHTA and FQGNSA. J gave up 1 base and V 5 bases, and 12 bases lay outside the gene matches. CDR3 region: CASSARRLALGTDTQYF. CDR3 in DNA: TGTGCCAGCAGCGCCCGACGACTAGCCCTAGGCACAGATACGCAGTATTTT.

This clone was detected only once. J is TRBJ2-3 and V is TRBV5-1, with 10 nucleotides matching TRBD2. The length of the CDR3 is 16 residues. Per the germline V gene, CDR1 is SGHRS and CDR2 is YFSETQ. V lost 4 bases, J lost 2 bases, and 7 bases stayed unmatched. The CDR3 region is CASSERLAGATDTQYF. In nucleotides, the CDR3 is TGCGCCAGCAGCGAAAGACTAGCGGGCGCCACAGATACGCAGTATTTT.

This clone was counted only a few times. The chain carries TRBV10-3 and TRBJ2-7; a weak D match, TRBD2 (6 bases). The CDR3 extends over 11 amino acids. The V end was cut by 8 bases, the J end by 2 bases, with 7 bases between. CDR1 is ENHRY and CDR2 is SYGVKD in the germline V gene. The CDR3 region is CAIGRTYEQYF. CDR3 DNA: TGTGCCATCGGGAGGACCTACGAGCAGTACTTC.

The chain carries TRBV7-3 and TRBJ2-2; D might be TRBD1 (5 bases). V was shortened by 4 bases and J by 6 bases, with 9 bases between the two germline ends. The CDR3 extends over 13 amino acids. The germline V gene encodes CDR1 SGHTA and CDR2 FQGTGA. CDR3 sequence: CASSSTGAGELFF. CDR3 DNA: TGTGCCAGCAGCTCCACAGGAGCCGGGGAGCTGTTTTTT.

This clone showed up just once. This clone may be a read error of a much larger clone one base away. The chain carries TRBV27 and TRBJ2-7; TRBD2 agrees at 12 bases. The CDR3 covers 17 residues. Germline V gene lookup returns CDR1 MNHEY and CDR2 SMNVEV (reference sequence). Trimming removed 2 bases from V and 6 bases from J; junction bases left unmatched: 11. CDR3 in DNA: TGTGCCAGCAGTTTAACTGGGACTAGCGGGTCCTCTCTCGAGCAGTACTTC. The encoded protein is CASSLTGTSGSSLEQYF.

In this sample, this clone turned up once. The V and J genes are TRBV5-4 and TRBJ2-1; 12 positions match TRBD2. Trimming at V came to 4 bases and at J to 6 bases, leaving 5 bases not matched to a gene. CDR1 is SGHNT and CDR2 is YYREEE in the germline V gene (reference sequence). The CDR3 loop spans 15 amino acids. CDR3 protein: CASSPPGLAGNEQFF. The DNA for the CDR3 is TGTGCCAGCAGCCCCCCGGGACTAGCGGGCAATGAGCAGTTCTTC. Using reference TRBV5-4 and TRBJ2-1 for the parts outside the CDR3, the full variable domain is ETGVTQSPTHLIKTRGQQVTLRCSSQSGHNTVSWYQQALGQGPQFIFQYYREEENGRGNFPPRFSGLQFPNYSSELNVNALELDDSALYLCASSPPGLAGNEQFFGPGTRLTVL.

The chain carries TRBV15 and TRBJ2-3, with D unresolved. This CDR3 spans 14 amino acids. V was cut by 5 bases and J by 1 base, with 10 bases left in between. The V gene's germline CDR1 is LNHNV and CDR2 YYDKDF (reference sequence). In nucleotides, the CDR3 is TGTGCCACCAGCCCCGGGTATGGCACAGATACGCAGTATTTT. Protein sequence: CATSPGYGTDTQYF.

J is TRBJ2-4 and V is TRBV6-2 or TRBV6-3, with TRBD2 identical over 11 bases. After removal of 1 base from V and 8 bases from J, the junction contained 7 bases not matched to a gene. The CDR3 is 16 residues long. Germline V gives CDR1 MNHEY, CDR2 SVGEGT. The CDR3 nucleotides read TGTGCCAGCAGTTACTATACTAGCGGGAGAGCGCACATTCAGTACTTC. This encodes CASSYYTSGRAHIQYF.

This chain connects TRBV19 to TRBJ1-2; unclear D gene. This CDR3 comprises 15 residues. V was pared by 8 bases and J by 1 base, with 17 bases between. The germline CDR1 and CDR2 sequences are LNHDA and SQIVND (reference sequence). In DNA, the CDR3 is TGTGCCAGTTCTACCTCAAGAGATCTTAACTATGGCTACACCTTC. Protein: CASSTSRDLNYGYTF.

The chain recombines TRBV5-4 with TRBJ2-3, with a tentative D call TRBD2 (6 bases). This CDR3 is built from 17 residues. Germline V lookup: CDR1 SGHNT, CDR2 YYREEE (reference sequence). V lost 4 bases and J lost 3, with 21 bases in between. The chain's CDR3 is CASSVGNIQGGTDTQYF. The CDR3, as DNA: TGTGCCAGCAGCGTGGGGAATATCCAGGGAGGAACAGATACGCAGTATTTT.

This chain connects TRBV5-5 to TRBJ2-1; 10 bases match TRBD1. Looked up from germline, CDR1 is SGHKS and CDR2 is YYEKEE (reference sequence). V gave up 4 bases and J gave up 5 bases; unmatched junction bases: 9. This CDR3 comprises 16 residues. The CDR3 loop is CASSREGQGQHNEQFF. Here the CDR3 DNA reads TGTGCCAGCAGCAGGGAGGGACAGGGGCAACACAATGAGCAGTTCTTC. The full variable domain, with the rest looked up from reference TRBV5-5 and TRBJ2-1, is DAGVTQSPTHLIKTRGQQVTLRCSPISGHKSVSWYQQVLGQGPQFIFQYYEKEERGRGNFPDRFSARQFPNYSSELNVNALLLGDSALYLCASSREGQGQHNEQFFGPGTRLTVL.

The chain is built from TRBV28 and TRBJ1-1, with D hard to call. There are 12 residues in the CDR3. Germline CDR1 is MDHEN and CDR2 is SYDVKM. Trimming shortened V by 8 bases and J by 6 bases, and 13 bases separated the two germline ends. CDR3 sequence (DNA): TGTGCCAGCGGGCCCCTCCACGCTGAAGCTTTCTTT. Its protein product is CASGPLHAEAFF.

The chain recombines TRBV14 with TRBJ2-1, with D possibly TRBD2 on 5 matching bases. Germline V gene lookup returns CDR1 SGHDN and CDR2 FVKESK. V was clipped by 0 bases and J by 9 bases, with 21 bases between them. The CDR3 totals 17 residues. CDR3 sequence: CASSQDRGMGRSGEQFF. The CDR3 nucleotides are TGTGCCAGCAGCCAAGATCGGGGAATGGGAAGGAGTGGTGAGCAGTTCTTC.

The V gene is TRBV11-2, the J gene TRBJ2-2; no reliable D call. The germline CDR1 and CDR2 sequences are SGHAT and FQNNGV. Trimming pared 6 bases from V and 0 bases from J, leaving 17 bases between. This CDR3 has 17 residues. The CDR3 loop reads CASRSPPGGANTGELFF. Written as DNA, the CDR3 is TGTGCCAGCAGATCCCCTCCGGGTGGAGCGAACACCGGGGAGCTGTTTTTT.